These 10 T cell receptor beta chains were sequenced from one sample in a study of control samples from healthy donors and cancer patients. The table came from immunoSEQ multiplex PCR; TCRdb's copy has only in-frame clones and leaves some out. In the table there are about 55,000 clones, roughly 87% of which are singletons. Material: blood. Receptors were obtained from a man aged 50 to 60 in good health.

The J gene is TRBJ1-3, the V gene TRBV5-1; D not certain. Germline V gene data show CDR1 as SGHRS and CDR2 as YFSETQ. This CDR3 is 14 amino acids long. V was shortened by 5 bases and J by 0 bases, with 9 bases between the two germline ends. DNA of the CDR3: TGCGCCAGCAGAGTCGGGAGCTCTGGAAACACCATATATTTT. It codes for CASRVGSSGNTIYF.

The chain joins TRBV10-2 to TRBJ2-1; perhaps TRBD2 as D (5 bases). The V gene's germline CDR1 is WSHSY and CDR2 SAAADI. With 2 bases removed from V and 12 bases from J, the gap between germline ends came to 8 bases. This CDR3 has 11 residues. CDR3 nucleotides: TGCGCCAGCAGTGAGGGAGGAGCGCAGTTCTTC. Residues: CASSEGGAQFF.

The V and J genes are TRBV27 and TRBJ1-1; D not certain. V shed 8 bases and J shed 1 base, with 17 bases lying between them. The CDR3 totals 15 residues. The germline CDR1 and CDR2 sequences are MNHEY and SMNVEV (reference sequence). The CDR3 protein is CASGLHLSSNTEAFF. CDR3 nucleotides: TGTGCCAGCGGATTGCATCTTAGTTCGAACACTGAAGCTTTCTTT.

The chain has TRBV6-5 and TRBJ2-7; 9 bases are a match to TRBD1. CDR1 is MNHEY and CDR2 is SVGAGI in the germline V gene. The CDR3 covers 14 residues. Trimming removed 6 bases from V and 7 bases from J; junction bases left unmatched: 10. The CDR3: CASRQQGAGAEQYF. CDR3 in DNA: TGTGCCAGCAGGCAACAGGGGGCGGGGGCTGAGCAGTACTTC.

This clone has a single count. The chain carries TRBV28 and TRBJ1-5; TRBD1 agrees at 9 bases. The CDR3 is 15 amino acids. After removal of 7 bases from V and 2 bases from J, the junction contained 6 bases not matched to a gene. CDR1 is MDHEN, CDR2 SYDVKM, per germline. CDR3 residues: CASNNRGLGNQPQHF. CDR3 in DNA: TGTGCCAGCAATAACAGGGGGCTCGGCAATCAGCCCCAGCATTTT.

The chain has TRBV9 and TRBJ2-5, with D possibly being TRBD1 (6 bases). CDR3 size: 14 residues. CDR1 and CDR2 (germline): SGDLS, YYNGEE. Trimming took off 0 bases at V and 4 bases at J, with 10 bases between the two ends. The CDR3 DNA reads as TGTGCCAGCAGCGTAGCACAGGGAACAGAGACCCAGTACTTC. The encoded protein is CASSVAQGTETQYF.

This clone was found once. The genes are TRBV18 and TRBJ2-1; D possibly corresponds to TRBD2 (6 bases). The CDR3 loop spans 15 amino acids. CDR1 and CDR2 from the germline V gene are KGHSH and LQKENI. Trimming took off 2 bases at V and 3 bases at J, with 11 bases between the two ends. The CDR3 spells CASSPMTSRYNEQFF. DNA for the CDR3: TGTGCCAGCTCACCAATGACTAGTCGCTACAATGAGCAGTTCTTC.

On this clone itself: At one end the junction does not follow the germline gene, possibly because of a read error. The CDR3 nucleotides read TGTGCCAGCAGTTCCCGGACAGGCCGATCCTTT. Translating gives CASSSRTGRSF. V is TRBV28 and J is TRBJ1-1; 7 bases map to TRBD1. Germline V gene sequence: CDR1 MDHEN, CDR2 SYDVKM. The CDR3 runs to 11 residues.

The V call is TRBV5-6, the J call TRBJ2-7; tentatively, D is TRBD1 (6 bases). V lost 2 bases to trimming and J lost 5 bases, with 11 bases between them. The CDR3 totals 13 residues. The V gene's germline CDR1 is SGHDT and CDR2 YYEEEE. The CDR3 DNA follows: TGTGCCAGCAGCTTAACAGGGAGCCACGAGCAGTACTTC. As protein: CASSLTGSHEQYF.

The gene calls are TRBV4-2 and TRBJ2-5; weak D call: TRBD2 (6 bases). Germline loops: CDR1 LGHNA, CDR2 YNFKEQ. V was clipped by 1 base and J by 2 bases, with 14 bases between them. The length of the CDR3 is 16 residues. As DNA, the CDR3 is TGTGCCAGCAGCCAAGGTGCGGGACTCAGGCAAGAGACCCAGTACTTC. As protein: CASSQGAGLRQETQYF.